Presented here are 16 T cell receptor beta chains from one specimen sequenced in a study. Using its own MiXCR run on the RT-PCR reads, TCRdb lists one record per CDR3 protein. The sample records about 680,000 distinct CDR3 sequences, 11% to 15% being singletons. Source material: memory CD4+ T cells from blood. These receptors were collected from a female donor in good health, serving as a healthy control.

This clonotype was found a few times. This chain connects TRBV4-2 to TRBJ1-5, with D possibly being TRBD1 (5 bases). The V and J ends lost 1 base and 4 bases respectively, with 17 bases between them. Looked up from germline, CDR1 is LGHNA and CDR2 is YNFKEQ. The CDR3 has 17 amino acids. This CDR3 is CASSQVSRGQPNQPQHF. The CDR3 nucleotides read TGTGCCAGCAGCCAAGTCAGTAGGGGTCAGCCTAATCAGCCCCAGCATTTT.

The chain links TRBV20-1 to TRBJ1-2; unclear D gene. The V gene lost 4 bases and the J gene lost 3 bases, with 6 bases spanning the gap. The CDR3 extends over 11 amino acids. Germline V gives CDR1 DFQATT, CDR2 SNEGSKA (reference sequence). CDR3 in DNA: TGCAGTGCTATTATCGACTATGGCTACACCTTC. It specifies CSAIIDYGYTF.

The rearrangement links TRBV6-6 to TRBJ1-6, with D hard to call. Trimming stripped 5 bases from V and 7 bases from J, with 9 bases between. The CDR3 spans 13 residues. CDR1 is MNHNY, CDR2 SVGAGI, per germline (reference sequence). CDR3 region: CASSQRPNSPLHF. The CDR3 DNA sequence: TGTGCCAGCAGTCAGAGACCGAATTCACCCCTCCACTTT.

The V gene is TRBV15, the J gene TRBJ2-7; possible D gene TRBD1, 5 bases. This CDR3 has 15 residues. V was clipped by 2 bases and J by 3 bases, with 14 bases between them. Germline V gene data show CDR1 as LNHNV and CDR2 as YYDKDF (reference sequence). The CDR3 is CATSRPSTERYEQYF. DNA for the CDR3: TGTGCCACCAGCAGACCCTCGACAGAGCGCTACGAGCAGTACTTC.

This clonotype occurred many times. The rearrangement joins TRBV27 to TRBJ2-1; 14 bases agree with TRBD2. This CDR3 has 18 residues. The V gene end was trimmed by 2 bases and the J gene end by 2 bases; junction bases not matched to a gene: 5. From germline, CDR1 is MNHEY and CDR2 SMNVEV (reference sequence). DNA of the CDR3: TGTGCCAGCAGTTTACGACTAGCGGGAGGGTCCCCCTACAATGAGCAGTTCTTC. Translating gives CASSLRLAGGSPYNEQFF.

V gene TRBV20-1 combines with J gene TRBJ2-6; no clear D gene. This CDR3 is built from 14 residues. Trimming stripped 4 bases from V and 2 bases from J, with 9 bases between. The V gene's germline CDR1 is DFQATT and CDR2 SNEGSKA (reference sequence). The CDR3 DNA is TGCAGTGCTATTGTAGTGGCTGGGGCCAACGTCCTGACTTTC. Its translation: CSAIVVAGANVLTF.

This chain links TRBV30 with TRBJ2-5; 8 nucleotides align to TRBD1. J lost 5 bases, V lost 4 bases, and 9 bases had no gene match. Per germline, CDR1 GTSNPN and CDR2 SVGIG (reference sequence). There are 14 residues in the CDR3. CDR3 in DNA: TGTGCCTGGAACCCCGACAGGGGCCGGGAGACCCAGTACTTC. Amino acid sequence: CAWNPDRGRETQYF.

This clonotype has only a few counts. V and J are TRBV27 and TRBJ1-2; D remains unclear. Per germline, CDR1 MNHEY and CDR2 SMNVEV (reference sequence). V was clipped by 6 bases and J by 4 bases, with 3 bases between them. The CDR3 is 10 amino acids. The CDR3 region has the DNA TGTGCCAGCAGCACCTATGGCTACACCTTC. Protein product: CASSTYGYTF.

This clonotype was counted a few times. This rearrangement joins TRBV7-2 to TRBJ2-5; weak D call: TRBD2 (5 bases). V was clipped by 0 bases and J by 2 bases, with 10 bases between them. Germline V gives CDR1 SGHTA, CDR2 FQGNSA. This CDR3 spans 15 amino acids. CDR3 residues: CASSLAIEGQETQYF. For the CDR3, the DNA is TGTGCCAGCAGCTTAGCGATAGAGGGTCAAGAGACCCAGTACTTC.

There are a few counts of this clonotype. This chain connects TRBV7-3 to TRBJ2-1, with 7 bases identical to TRBD2. Germline values: CDR1 SGHTA, CDR2 FQGTGA. V shed 8 bases, J shed 4 bases, and the junction held 11 bases outside the gene matches. The CDR3 spans 15 residues. CDR3: CASALQAGEYNEQFF. The CDR3 DNA reads TGTGCCAGCGCCCTGCAGGCGGGGGAGTACAATGAGCAGTTCTTC.

This chain joins TRBV7-2 and TRBJ1-1, with 9 bases lining up with TRBD1. The V and J ends lost 2 bases and 3 bases, in that order; junction bases with no gene match: 4. Per germline, CDR1 SGHTA and CDR2 FQGNSA. The CDR3 length is 15 residues. The CDR3 is CASSLTGGYYTEAFF. In nucleotides, the CDR3 is TGTGCCAGCAGCTTAACAGGGGGCTATTACACTGAAGCTTTCTTT. The full variable domain, with the rest looked up from reference TRBV7-2 and TRBJ1-1, is GAGVSQSPSNKVTEKGKDVELRCDPISGHTALYWYRQSLGQGLEFLIYFQGNSAPDKSGLPSDRFSAERTGGSVSTLTIQRTQQEDSAVYLCASSLTGGYYTEAFFGQGTRLTVV.

This clonotype was seen only a few times. The rearrangement joins TRBV10-3 to TRBJ2-7; 7 nucleotides line up with TRBD1. Germline V gene sequence: CDR1 ENHRY, CDR2 SYGVKD. V dropped 10 bases and J dropped 1; count of bases not matched to a gene: 4. The CDR3 is 12 residues long. The CDR3: CATNRGSYEQYF. In nucleotides, the CDR3 is TGTGCCACGAACAGGGGATCCTACGAGCAGTACTTC.

This clonotype has a count of ten or more. The chain links TRBV10-3 to TRBJ1-2; D is perhaps TRBD1 (5 bases). The CDR3 extends over 14 amino acids. Germline V gene data show CDR1 as ENHRY and CDR2 as SYGVKD. The V end lost 3 bases, the J end lost 8 bases, and 16 bases lay between the germline ends. This chain's CDR3 is CAISDYNGGEGYTF. CDR3 nucleotides: TGTGCCATCAGTGATTATAATGGGGGAGAGGGCTACACCTTC.

This clonotype has more than one count but fewer than ten. At one boundary the junction diverges from the germline segment, which might be a read error. The gene calls are TRBV7-7 and TRBJ2-5; D not certain. The CDR3 is made up of 12 amino acids. The germline V gene has CDR1 SSHAT and CDR2 FNYEAQ (reference sequence). This chain's CDR3 is CASSPDRWTQYF. DNA for the CDR3: TGTGCTAGCAGCCCGGACCGGTGGACCCAGTACTTC.

This chain joins TRBV7-3 and TRBJ2-1; possibly TRBD2 for D (5 bases). Near its end, the DNA agrees better with TRBJ2-5, so the J call may be wrong. CDR3 length equals 14 residues. The germline CDR1 and CDR2 sequences are SGHTA and FQGTGA. The CDR3 DNA follows: TGTGCCAGCAGCCCCGGCGGGTCCACCCAAACCCAGTACTTC. It specifies CASSPGGSTQTQYF.

The sample holds many counts of this clonotype. The J gene is TRBJ1-2, the V gene TRBV7-9, with 7 positions matching TRBD1. Germline V gene data show CDR1 as SEHNR and CDR2 as FQNEAQ (reference sequence). The CDR3 has 13 residues. V lost 2 bases to trimming and J lost 5 bases; unmatched junction nucleotides: 2. This CDR3 is CASSLSRGYGYTF. The CDR3 coding sequence is TGTGCCAGCAGCTTATCCAGGGGGTATGGCTACACCTTC.